Following are 27 T cell receptor beta chains from one sample sequenced in a study of T cell responses to AZD1222 COVID-19 vaccine (dated by TCRdb to 2020 to 2023). The sample's time point label, decoded: baseline before first vaccination. Library construction relied on the immunoSEQ multiplex PCR assay. TCRdb's version of the immuneACCESS table is confined to in-frame rearrangements and falls short of the full clone set. An unresolved V gene accounts for under half of the shortfall where checked; the remainder is of unknown origin. Here the sample has 170,000 or so clones; 87% occur a single time. Less than 3% of the sample comes from the top ten. This specimen consisted of peripheral blood, obtained on day 0 of AZD1222 vaccination. Every receptor here comes from an adult in good health.

The chain joins TRBV21-1 to TRBJ2-3; TRBD2, the table's D call, was not compared with the DNA. TRBV21-1 is a listed pseudogene. The CDR3 consists of 16 residues. In DNA, the CDR3 is TGTGCCAGCAGCAAAGTAAGCGGGGAGGCTACAGATACGCAGTATTTT. Translated: CASSKVSGEATDTQYF.

This clone was observed once. CDR3 in amino acids: CASSDTNQGKLFF. DNA for the CDR3: TGTGCCAGCAGTGACACCAATCAGGGAAAACTGTTTTTT. V is TRBV25-1 and J is TRBJ1-4; perhaps TRBD1 as D (5 bases). Trimming took off 3 bases at V and 10 bases at J, with 12 bases between the two ends. CDR3 length: 13 amino acids. Germline V gives CDR1 MGHDK, CDR2 SYGVNS.

V usage is TRBV19 and J usage is TRBJ2-3; 7 nucleotides match TRBD2. After removal of 7 bases from V and 6 bases from J, the junction contained 7 bases not matched to a gene. The CDR3 is 13 residues long. Germline values: CDR1 LNHDA, CDR2 SQIVND (reference sequence). The CDR3 sequence is CASTGGWSDTQYF. The CDR3 DNA reads as TGTGCCAGTACGGGGGGATGGTCGGATACGCAGTATTTT.

The V and J genes are TRBV2 and TRBJ2-7; unclear D gene. With 8 bases removed from V and 1 base from J, the gap between germline ends came to 12 bases. CDR3 length: 13 amino acids. The germline CDR1 and CDR2 sequences are SNHLY and FYNNEI. Here the CDR3 reads CASEKTNSYEQYF. CDR3 DNA: TGTGCCAGCGAGAAAACTAATTCCTACGAGCAGTACTTC.

The chain has TRBV7-3 and TRBJ2-1; 12 nucleotides agree with TRBD2. The CDR3 totals 16 residues. Germline V lookup: CDR1 SGHTA, CDR2 FQGTGA. J lost 4 bases, V lost 4 bases, and 5 bases had no gene match. CDR3 in DNA: TGTGCCAGCAGCTCCTCCGGGACTAGCGGGTACAATGAGCAGTTCTTC. As protein: CASSSSGTSGYNEQFF.

V is TRBV5-1 and J is TRBJ2-1, with D perhaps TRBD1 (6 bases). Trimming stripped 4 bases from V and 5 bases from J, with 10 bases between. The germline V gene encodes CDR1 SGHRS and CDR2 YFSETQ. The CDR3 has 13 amino acids. The CDR3 here is CASSDRTDNEQFF. CDR3 DNA: TGCGCCAGCAGCGACCGGACAGACAATGAGCAGTTCTTC. The entire variable domain, with the rest obtained from reference TRBV5-1 and TRBJ2-1, is as follows: KAGVTQTPRYLIKTRGQQVTLSCSPISGHRSVSWYQQTPGQGLQFLFEYFSETQRNKGNFPGRFSGRQFSNSRSEMNVSTLELGDSALYLCASSDRTDNEQFFGPGTRLTVL.

This clone is a singleton in its sample. J is TRBJ1-5 and V is TRBV19; perhaps TRBD1 as D (6 bases). Germline lookup yields CDR1 LNHDA and CDR2 SQIVND (reference sequence). The CDR3 runs 16 residues. V dropped 3 bases and J dropped 5 bases, with 17 bases sitting between them. The CDR3 DNA reads TGTGCCAGTAGTATCACCCCACTGGGGGCCGATCAGCCCCAGCATTTT. Protein product: CASSITPLGADQPQHF.

The rearrangement links TRBV11-1 to TRBJ2-1; 7 bases align to TRBD1. Germline V gene data show CDR1 as SGHAT and CDR2 as FQDESV (reference sequence). The CDR3 is made up of 15 amino acids. V lost 2 bases to trimming and J lost 3 bases; unmatched junction nucleotides: 4. The CDR3 loop is CASSLYAGGYNEQFF. CDR3 bases: TGTGCCAGCAGCTTATATGCAGGGGGCTACAATGAGCAGTTCTTC.

The CDR3 spells CASSLTTGTSVPNEQFF. The DNA for the CDR3 is TGCGCCAGCAGCTTGACCACCGGGACTAGCGTCCCCAATGAGCAGTTCTTC. The chain has TRBV5-1 and TRBJ2-1, with 10 bases matching TRBD2. Germline V gene lookup returns CDR1 SGHRS and CDR2 YFSETQ. There are 17 residues in the CDR3. Trimming removed 1 base from V and 6 bases from J; junction bases left unmatched: 10. Full variable domain (rest looked up from reference TRBV5-1 and TRBJ2-1): KAGVTQTPRYLIKTRGQQVTLSCSPISGHRSVSWYQQTPGQGLQFLFEYFSETQRNKGNFPGRFSGRQFSNSRSEMNVSTLELGDSALYLCASSLTTGTSVPNEQFFGPGTRLTVL.

In its sample, this clone was seen a few times. This chain joins TRBV28 and TRBJ1-2; D might be TRBD1 (5 bases). The germline V and J ends were trimmed by 4 bases and 4 bases, with 13 bases remaining between them. The CDR3 covers 14 residues. Germline V gene lookup returns CDR1 MDHEN and CDR2 SYDVKM. The DNA for the CDR3 is TGTGCCAGCAGTTCCCCGGGGGTCAGCTATGGCTACACCTTC. Its protein is CASSSPGVSYGYTF.

The chain combines TRBV5-8 with TRBJ1-4; possible D gene TRBD1, 6 bases. Germline loops: CDR1 SGHTS, CDR2 YDEGEE. The CDR3 covers 14 residues. V gave up 1 base and J gave up 8 bases, with 12 bases separating them. CDR3 loop: CASSLLYREEKLFF. The CDR3 nucleotides read TGTGCCAGCAGCTTGTTGTACAGGGAGGAAAAACTGTTTTTT.

The V call is TRBV6-1, the J call TRBJ2-7; 7 bases align to TRBD2. Unmatched junction bases numbered 9, after V lost 0 bases and J lost 4 bases. The CDR3 is made up of 16 amino acids. Per germline, CDR1 MNHNS and CDR2 SASEGT. CDR3 DNA sequence: TGTGCCAGCAGTGAAGCGTTAGTAGCGGGTACTTACGAGCAGTACTTC. The encoded protein is CASSEALVAGTYEQYF.

V gene TRBV19 combines with J gene TRBJ1-2, with D possibly matching TRBD1 (6 bases). This CDR3 has 14 amino acids. Germline loops: CDR1 LNHDA, CDR2 SQIVND (reference sequence). Trimming took off 8 bases at V and 3 bases at J, with 16 bases between the two ends. CDR3 residues: CASCFRDTHYGYTF. CDR3 DNA: TGTGCCAGTTGCTTCCGGGACACACACTATGGCTACACCTTC.

This rearrangement joins TRBV19 to TRBJ2-7; D possibly corresponds to TRBD1 (5 bases). Trimming cost V 1 base and J 6 bases, with 10 bases left between them. CDR1 and CDR2 (germline): LNHDA, SQIVND (reference sequence). The CDR3 has 13 amino acids. In DNA, the CDR3 is TGTGCCAGTAGTATAGGAAGGGGTATCGAGCAGTACTTC. It codes for CASSIGRGIEQYF.

The CDR3 DNA sequence: TGCGCCAGCAGCTTGGTGGAAGCCCCCGGGGAGCTGTTTTTT. It yields the protein CASSLVEAPGELFF. V gene TRBV5-1 combines with J gene TRBJ2-2; no clear D gene. The V end lost 0 bases, the J end lost 6 bases, and 9 bases lay between the germline ends. CDR3 length equals 14 residues. Germline CDR1 and CDR2: SGHRS and YFSETQ.

The chain employs TRBV3-1 (or the pseudogene TRBV3-2) and TRBJ2-3; 9 bases match TRBD1. The CDR3 runs 14 residues. The J segment lost 1 base and the V segment lost 4 bases, leaving 0 bases of the junction unmatched. Germline V gene sequence: CDR1 LGHDT, CDR2 YNNKEL (reference sequence). CDR3 nucleotide sequence: TGTGCCAGCAGCCGGGACAGGGGCACAGATACGCAGTATTTT. Translating it yields CASSRDRGTDTQYF.

This chain uses TRBV7-8 with TRBJ2-5; D is possibly TRBD1 (6 bases). V was trimmed by 2 bases and J by 4 bases, leaving 14 bases between them. The germline V gene has CDR1 SGHVS and CDR2 FQNEAQ. The CDR3 loop spans 15 amino acids. The CDR3 nucleotides read TGTGCCAGCAGCTTATCGGCAGGGGTCGGAGAGACCCAGTACTTC. Its translation: CASSLSAGVGETQYF.

This rearrangement joins TRBV6-5 to TRBJ2-5, with 9 positions matching TRBD1. This CDR3 is 14 amino acids long. Germline-derived CDR1 and CDR2 are MNHEY and SVGAGI. V gave up 4 bases and J gave up 5 bases; unmatched junction bases: 5. The DNA of the CDR3 is TGTGCCAGCAGTTTGACAGGGGGAGGTGAGACCCAGTACTTC. As protein: CASSLTGGGETQYF.

CDR3 loop: CASVDRATGELFF. CDR3 nucleotide sequence: TGTGCCAGCGTGGACAGGGCGACCGGGGAGCTGTTTTTT. The chain uses TRBV28 and TRBJ2-2, with TRBD1 identical over 8 bases. This CDR3 has 13 residues. Trimming took 8 bases from V and 5 from J; bases not matched to a gene: 4. Germline CDR1 and CDR2: MDHEN and SYDVKM.

This clone was detected a few times. CDR3 sequence: CASSSGGAGNYGYTF. CDR3 coding DNA: TGTGCCAGCAGTTCCGGGGGCGCAGGGAACTATGGCTACACCTTC. The chain couples TRBV27 to TRBJ1-2; possible D gene TRBD1, 6 bases. The V end lost 4 bases, the J end lost 2 bases, and 14 bases lay between the germline ends. This CDR3 comprises 15 residues. Looked up from germline, CDR1 is MNHEY and CDR2 is SMNVEV (reference sequence).

This chain uses TRBV4-2 with TRBJ1-2, with TRBD1 as a possible D gene (6 bases). CDR3 length: 16 amino acids. V was cut by 0 bases and J by 6 bases, with 17 bases left in between. CDR1 and CDR2 (germline): LGHNA, YNFKEQ. CDR3 nucleotides: TGTGCCAGCAGCCAAGAAGGGGGGCCCTCCATTGATGGCTACACCTTC. Translating gives CASSQEGGPSIDGYTF.

This chain links TRBV11-2 with TRBJ2-2; 9 bases agree with TRBD1. In germline, CDR1 is SGHAT, CDR2 FQNNGV. With V trimmed by 5 bases and J by 5 bases, 0 bases remained unmatched. The CDR3 has 13 amino acids. CDR3 in amino acids: CASSGQGTGELFF. The CDR3 DNA sequence: TGTGCCAGCAGCGGACAGGGGACCGGGGAGCTGTTTTTT.

The J gene is TRBJ1-4, the V gene TRBV10-3; D gene ambiguous. There are 13 residues in the CDR3. Germline V gene data show CDR1 as ENHRY and CDR2 as SYGVKD. Trimming cost V 3 bases and J 4 bases, with 6 bases left between them. CDR3 loop: CAISDGNNEKLFF. The CDR3 DNA is TGTGCCATCAGTGACGGAAATAATGAAAAACTGTTTTTT.

The J gene is TRBJ2-1, the V gene TRBV2; tentatively, D is TRBD2 (5 bases). V was trimmed by 4 bases and J by 0 bases, leaving 10 bases between them. Germline values: CDR1 SNHLY, CDR2 FYNNEI. The CDR3 sequence is 15 residues long. The CDR3 loop reads CASSADLSSYNEQFF. The CDR3 DNA reads as TGTGCCAGCAGTGCGGACTTAAGCTCCTACAATGAGCAGTTCTTC.

This clone was observed once. The chain employs TRBV9 and TRBJ2-1, with 12 bases lining up with TRBD2. The length of the CDR3 is 17 residues. From germline, CDR1 is SGDLS and CDR2 YYNGEE. V shed 0 bases, J shed 6 bases, and the junction held 7 bases outside the gene matches. The CDR3 region is CASSVGSLAGGSNEQFF. The CDR3 bases are TGTGCCAGCAGCGTAGGAAGCCTAGCGGGAGGGAGCAATGAGCAGTTCTTC.

The rearrangement links TRBV27 to TRBJ2-3; the D is unclear. The CDR3 extends over 14 amino acids. Trimming cost V 2 bases and J 5 bases, with 11 bases left between them. Germline loops: CDR1 MNHEY, CDR2 SMNVEV (reference sequence). CDR3 DNA sequence: TGTGCCAGCAGTTTAAGGCCAGTTGGAGATACGCAGTATTTT. Amino acids: CASSLRPVGDTQYF.

The chain joins TRBV25-1 to TRBJ1-2, with a weak D call TRBD1 (5 bases). Germline CDR1 MGHDK, CDR2 SYGVNS. Between the trimmed V and J ends, which lost 3 bases and 8 bases, there was a span of 13 bases. The CDR3 extends over 13 amino acids. The CDR3 region is CASSDRGLEGYTF. CDR3 nucleotide sequence: TGTGCCAGCAGTGATAGGGGCCTGGAAGGCTACACCTTC.